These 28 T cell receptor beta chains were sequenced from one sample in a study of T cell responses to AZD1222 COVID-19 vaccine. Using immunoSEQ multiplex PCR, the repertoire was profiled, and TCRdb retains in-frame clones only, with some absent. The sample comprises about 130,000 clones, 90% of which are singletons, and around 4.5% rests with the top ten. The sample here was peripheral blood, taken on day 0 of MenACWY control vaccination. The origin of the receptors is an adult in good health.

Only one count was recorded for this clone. The CDR3 nucleotides read TGTGCCAGTAGTACCCGACAGGGGACTAACTATGGCTACACCTTC. It yields the protein CASSTRQGTNYGYTF. J is TRBJ1-2 and V is TRBV19; 8 bases match TRBD1. Germline loops: CDR1 LNHDA, CDR2 SQIVND (reference sequence). The CDR3 sequence is 15 residues long. The V and J ends lost 4 bases and 0 bases, in that order; junction bases with no gene match: 4.

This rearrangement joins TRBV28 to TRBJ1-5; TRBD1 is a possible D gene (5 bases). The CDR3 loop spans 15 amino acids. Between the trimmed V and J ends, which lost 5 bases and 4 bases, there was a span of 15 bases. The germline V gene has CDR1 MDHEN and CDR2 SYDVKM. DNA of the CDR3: TGTGCCAGCAGTGTACCCAGACAGAGAAATCAGCCCCAGCATTTT. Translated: CASSVPRQRNQPQHF.

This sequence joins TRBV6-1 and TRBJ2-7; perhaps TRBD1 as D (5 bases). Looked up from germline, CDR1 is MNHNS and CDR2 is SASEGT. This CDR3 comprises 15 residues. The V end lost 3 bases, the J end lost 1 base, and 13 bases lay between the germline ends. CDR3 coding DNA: TGTGCCAGCAGTGACGGGCAGGGAAAATCCTACGAGCAGTACTTC. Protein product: CASSDGQGKSYEQYF.

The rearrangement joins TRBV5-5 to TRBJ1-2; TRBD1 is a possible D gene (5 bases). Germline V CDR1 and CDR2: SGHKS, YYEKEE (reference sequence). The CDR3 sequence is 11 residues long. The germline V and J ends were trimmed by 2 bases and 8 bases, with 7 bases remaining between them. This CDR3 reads CASSFGGGYTF. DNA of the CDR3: TGTGCCAGCAGCTTCGGGGGAGGCTACACCTTC. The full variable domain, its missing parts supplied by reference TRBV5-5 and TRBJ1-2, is DAGVTQSPTHLIKTRGQQVTLRCSPISGHKSVSWYQQVLGQGPQFIFQYYEKEERGRGNFPDRFSARQFPNYSSELNVNALLLGDSALYLCASSFGGGYTFGSGTRLTVV.

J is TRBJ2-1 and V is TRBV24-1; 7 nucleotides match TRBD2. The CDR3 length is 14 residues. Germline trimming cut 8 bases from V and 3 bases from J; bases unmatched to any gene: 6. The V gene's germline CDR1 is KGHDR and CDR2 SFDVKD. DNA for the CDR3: TGTGCCACCAAGGGTGCGGGAGACTACAATGAGCAGTTCTTC. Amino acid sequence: CATKGAGDYNEQFF.

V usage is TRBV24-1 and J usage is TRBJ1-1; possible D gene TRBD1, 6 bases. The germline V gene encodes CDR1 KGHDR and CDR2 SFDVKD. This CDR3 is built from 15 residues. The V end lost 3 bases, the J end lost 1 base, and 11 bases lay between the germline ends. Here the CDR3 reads CATSDGGLGNTEAFF. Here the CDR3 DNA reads TGTGCCACCAGTGATGGGGGCCTGGGGAACACTGAAGCTTTCTTT.

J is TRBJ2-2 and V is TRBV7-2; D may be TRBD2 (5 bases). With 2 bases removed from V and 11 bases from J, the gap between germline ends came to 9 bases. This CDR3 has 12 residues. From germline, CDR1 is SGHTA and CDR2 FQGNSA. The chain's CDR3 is CASSLRTVELFF. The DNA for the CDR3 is TGTGCCAGCAGCTTACGGACTGTTGAGCTGTTTTTT.

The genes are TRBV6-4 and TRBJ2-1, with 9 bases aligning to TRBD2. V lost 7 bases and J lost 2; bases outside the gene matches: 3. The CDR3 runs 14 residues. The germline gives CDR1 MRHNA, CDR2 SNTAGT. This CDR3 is CASILAGTYNEQFF. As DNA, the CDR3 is TGTGCCAGCATTCTAGCGGGGACCTACAATGAGCAGTTCTTC.

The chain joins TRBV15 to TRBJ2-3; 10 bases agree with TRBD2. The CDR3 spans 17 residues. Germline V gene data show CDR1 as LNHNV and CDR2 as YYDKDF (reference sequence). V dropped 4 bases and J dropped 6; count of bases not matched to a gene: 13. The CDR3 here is CATSISSGGLPWDTQYF. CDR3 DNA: TGTGCCACCAGCATTTCTAGCGGGGGACTTCCTTGGGATACGCAGTATTTT.

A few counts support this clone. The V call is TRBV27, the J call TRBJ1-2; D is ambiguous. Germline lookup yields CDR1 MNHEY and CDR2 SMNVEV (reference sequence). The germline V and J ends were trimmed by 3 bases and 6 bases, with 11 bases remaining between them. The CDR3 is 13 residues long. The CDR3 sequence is CASSFTAGDGYTF. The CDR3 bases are TGTGCCAGCAGTTTTACAGCTGGGGATGGCTACACCTTC.

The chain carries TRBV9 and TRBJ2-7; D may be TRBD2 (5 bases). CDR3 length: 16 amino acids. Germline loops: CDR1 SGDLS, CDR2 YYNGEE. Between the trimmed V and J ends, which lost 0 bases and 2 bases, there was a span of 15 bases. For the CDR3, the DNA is TGTGCCAGCAGCGTAGGGTCCCAGGAGGATACCTACGAGCAGTACTTC. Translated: CASSVGSQEDTYEQYF.

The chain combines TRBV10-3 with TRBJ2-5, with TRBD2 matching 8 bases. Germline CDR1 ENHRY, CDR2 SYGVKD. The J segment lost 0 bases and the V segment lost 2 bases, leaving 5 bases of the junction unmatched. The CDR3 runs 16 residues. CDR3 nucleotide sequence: TGTGCCATCAGTGAGGGGGCGGGAGGTGACCAAGAGACCCAGTACTTC. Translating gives CAISEGAGGDQETQYF.

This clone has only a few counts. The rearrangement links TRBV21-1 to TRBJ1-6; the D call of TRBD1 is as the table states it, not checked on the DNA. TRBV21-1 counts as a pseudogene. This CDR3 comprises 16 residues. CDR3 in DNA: TGTGCCAGCAGCCCCGGGCCGGACAGGGAAAATTCACCCCTCCACTTT. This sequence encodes CASSPGPDRENSPLHF.

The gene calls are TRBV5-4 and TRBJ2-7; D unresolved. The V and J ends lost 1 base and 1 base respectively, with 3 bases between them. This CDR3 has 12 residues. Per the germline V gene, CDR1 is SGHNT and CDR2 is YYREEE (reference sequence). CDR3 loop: CASSLMSYEQYF. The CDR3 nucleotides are TGTGCCAGCAGCTTGATGTCCTACGAGCAGTACTTC.

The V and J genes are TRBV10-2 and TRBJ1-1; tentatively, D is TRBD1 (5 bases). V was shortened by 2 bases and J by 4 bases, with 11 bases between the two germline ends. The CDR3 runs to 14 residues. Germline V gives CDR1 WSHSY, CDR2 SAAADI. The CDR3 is CASSETGPSTEAFF. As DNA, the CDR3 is TGCGCCAGCAGTGAGACAGGCCCGAGCACTGAAGCTTTCTTT.

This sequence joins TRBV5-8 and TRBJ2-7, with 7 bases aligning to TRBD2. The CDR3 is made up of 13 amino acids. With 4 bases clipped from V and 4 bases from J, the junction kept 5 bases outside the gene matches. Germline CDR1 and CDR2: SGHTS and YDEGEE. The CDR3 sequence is CASSLGREYEQYF. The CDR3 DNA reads TGTGCCAGCAGCCTAGGGCGGGAGTACGAGCAGTACTTC.

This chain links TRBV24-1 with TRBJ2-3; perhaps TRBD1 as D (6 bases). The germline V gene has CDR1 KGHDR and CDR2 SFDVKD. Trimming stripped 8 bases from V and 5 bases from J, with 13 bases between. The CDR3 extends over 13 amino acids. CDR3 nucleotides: TGTGCCACCACAGGGGCAAACATAGATACGCAGTATTTT. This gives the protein CATTGANIDTQYF.

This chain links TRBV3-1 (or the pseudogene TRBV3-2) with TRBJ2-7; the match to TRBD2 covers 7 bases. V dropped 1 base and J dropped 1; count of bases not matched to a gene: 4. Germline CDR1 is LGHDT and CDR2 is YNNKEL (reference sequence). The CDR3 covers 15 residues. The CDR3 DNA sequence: TGTGCCAGCAGCCAAGGTACTAGCGCTTCCTACGAGCAGTACTTC. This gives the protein CASSQGTSASYEQYF.

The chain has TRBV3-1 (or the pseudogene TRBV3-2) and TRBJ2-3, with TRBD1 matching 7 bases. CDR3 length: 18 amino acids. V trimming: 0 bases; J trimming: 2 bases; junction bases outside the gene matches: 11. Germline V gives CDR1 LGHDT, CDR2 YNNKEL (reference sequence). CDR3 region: CASSQEFPPGGSTDTQYF. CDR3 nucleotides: TGTGCCAGCAGCCAAGAGTTTCCCCCAGGGGGATCCACAGATACGCAGTATTTT.

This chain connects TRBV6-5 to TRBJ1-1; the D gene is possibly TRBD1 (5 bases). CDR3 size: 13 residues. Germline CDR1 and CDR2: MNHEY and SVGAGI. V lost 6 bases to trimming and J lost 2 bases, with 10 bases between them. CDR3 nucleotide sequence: TGTGCCAGCAGGTGGGGGGAAAACACTGAAGCTTTCTTT. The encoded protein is CASRWGENTEAFF.

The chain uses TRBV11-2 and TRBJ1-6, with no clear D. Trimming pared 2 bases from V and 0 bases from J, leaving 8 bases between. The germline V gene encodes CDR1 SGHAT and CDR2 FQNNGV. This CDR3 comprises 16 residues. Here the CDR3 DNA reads TGTGCCAGCAGCTTACTGGCTCCCTCCTATAATTCACCCCTCCACTTT. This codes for CASSLLAPSYNSPLHF.

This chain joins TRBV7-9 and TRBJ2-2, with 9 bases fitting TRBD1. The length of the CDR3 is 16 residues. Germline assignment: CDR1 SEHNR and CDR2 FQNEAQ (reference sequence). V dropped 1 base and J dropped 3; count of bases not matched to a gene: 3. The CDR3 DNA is TGTGCCAGCAGCTTAGGAACAGGGGGCGACACCGGGGAGCTGTTTTTT. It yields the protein CASSLGTGGDTGELFF.

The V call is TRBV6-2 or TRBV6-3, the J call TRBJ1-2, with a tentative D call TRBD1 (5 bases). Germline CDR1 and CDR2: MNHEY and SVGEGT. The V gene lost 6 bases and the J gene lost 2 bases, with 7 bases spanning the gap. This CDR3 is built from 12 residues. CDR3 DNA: TGTGCCAGCAGCGACAGAAACTATGGCTACACCTTC. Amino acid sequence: CASSDRNYGYTF.

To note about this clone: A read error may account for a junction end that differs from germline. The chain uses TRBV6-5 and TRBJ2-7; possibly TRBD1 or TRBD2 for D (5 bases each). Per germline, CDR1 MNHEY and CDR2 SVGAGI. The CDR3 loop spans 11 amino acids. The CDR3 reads CASNLPGPSLF. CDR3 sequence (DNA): TGTGCCAGCAATTTACCGGGACCTTCCCTCTTC.

The CDR3 DNA follows: TGTGCCAGCAGTTTACGGGGGGGCAGTATTTTAGATACGCAGTATTTT. Translated, it gives CASSLRGGSILDTQYF. The chain is built from TRBV27 and TRBJ2-3, with 8 bases aligning to TRBD2. J gave up 5 bases and V 2 bases, and 9 bases lay outside the gene matches. There are 16 residues in the CDR3. CDR1 is MNHEY and CDR2 is SMNVEV in the germline V gene (reference sequence).

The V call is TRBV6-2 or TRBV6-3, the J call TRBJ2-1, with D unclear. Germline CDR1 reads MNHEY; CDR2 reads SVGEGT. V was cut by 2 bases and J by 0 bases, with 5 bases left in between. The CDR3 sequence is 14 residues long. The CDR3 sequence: CASSYRNSYNEQFF. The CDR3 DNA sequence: TGTGCCAGCAGTTACAGAAACTCCTACAATGAGCAGTTCTTC.

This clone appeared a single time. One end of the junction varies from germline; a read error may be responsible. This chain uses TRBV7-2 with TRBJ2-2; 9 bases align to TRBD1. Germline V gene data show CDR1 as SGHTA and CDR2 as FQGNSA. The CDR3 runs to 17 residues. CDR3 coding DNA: TGTGCCAGCAGCGCCACAGGGGGCGGTGCGAAGACCGGGGAGCTGTTTTTT. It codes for CASSATGGGAKTGELFF.

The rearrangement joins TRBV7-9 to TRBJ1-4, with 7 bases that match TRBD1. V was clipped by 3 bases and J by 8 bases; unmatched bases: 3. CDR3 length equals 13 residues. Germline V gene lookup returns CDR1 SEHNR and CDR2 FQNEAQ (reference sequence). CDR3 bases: TGTGCCAGCAGCTTCGACAGGGACGAAAAACTGTTTTTT. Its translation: CASSFDRDEKLFF.